This passage covers 23 T cell receptor beta chains from one sample sequenced in a study of metastatic and nonmetastatic thyroid tumors. None of the patients had undergone any treatment ahead of thyroid surgery. TCRdb re-clonotyped the PCR reads via MiXCR. Of around 20,000 clones in the sample, around 16% were seen once. The sample consisted of tumor tissue. The receptors were sampled from a female donor with papillary thyroid cancer or a benign thyroid nodule (not recorded which). Some clones in this sample may be carry-over from other donors' samples.

This clone came up once. The chain has TRBV5-6 and TRBJ2-7, with D tentatively TRBD2 (7 bases). CDR3 size: 16 residues. V shed 7 bases and J shed 4 bases, with 24 bases lying between them. CDR1 is SGHDT, CDR2 YYEEEE, per germline. The CDR3 spells CASGGGHRSSLYEQYF. The CDR3 DNA reads TGTGCCAGCGGCGGGGGACACAGGAGCTCCCTATACGAGCAGTACTTC.

This clone was detected ten times or more. In DNA form, the CDR3 reads TGTGCCAGCAGAGAGATTCTTAGACTGACTAACTATGGCTACACCTTC. Translated: CASREILRLTNYGYTF. V and J are TRBV2 and TRBJ1-2, with D unresolved. V was pared by 6 bases and J by 0 bases, with 17 bases between. The CDR3 extends over 16 amino acids. The germline gives CDR1 SNHLY, CDR2 FYNNEI.

The table lists this clone with many counts. A much larger clone differs by one base, so this may be a read error. The conserved phenylalanine or tryptophan normally closing the CDR3 is absent here, so this likely arose from a read error. This sequence joins TRBV6-1 and TRBJ1-1; 7 positions match TRBD1. The trim removed 7 bases at V and 3 bases at J, leaving 5 bases unmatched. The CDR3 covers 13 residues. Germline values: CDR1 MNHNS, CDR2 SASEGT. CDR3 protein: CASKDRVDTEAFS. The CDR3 DNA sequence: TGTGCCAGCAAAGACAGGGTGGACACTGAAGCTTTCTCT.

A note on this clone: A clone one base away is much larger, so this may be a read error. This chain connects TRBV10-3 to TRBJ2-5; possible D gene TRBD2, 5 bases. Deletions cut 5 bases from V and 5 bases from J, with 9 bases between. The CDR3 consists of 12 residues. Germline CDR1 and CDR2: ENHRY and SYGVKD. The CDR3 loop is CAISCRGETQYF. The CDR3 DNA is TGTGCCATCAGTTGTAGAGGGGAGACCCAGTACTTC.

This clone was observed at least ten times. The V gene is TRBV5-1, the J gene TRBJ1-4; D unclear. The CDR3 length is 15 residues. V gave up 2 bases and J gave up 2 bases, with 10 bases separating them. Germline-derived CDR1 and CDR2 are SGHRS and YFSETQ. CDR3: CASSLERSTNEKLFF. CDR3 nucleotide sequence: TGCGCCAGCAGCTTAGAACGGAGCACTAATGAAAAACTGTTTTTT.

This clone appeared many times. This sequence may be a read error, since a much larger clone differs from it by one base. The V call is TRBV5-1, the J call TRBJ1-2; 7 nucleotides line up with TRBD1. Looked up from germline, CDR1 is SGHRS and CDR2 is YFSETQ. The CDR3 is made up of 14 amino acids. The CDR3 reads CASGLRGQYTGYTF. CDR3 DNA sequence: TGCGCCAGCGGCTTGAGGGGACAGTACACTGGCTACACCTTC.

The chain has TRBV11-2 and TRBJ2-3; 9 bases are a match to TRBD2. V lost 1 base, J lost 3 bases, and 8 bases stayed unmatched. The CDR3 is 17 amino acids. CDR1 SGHAT and CDR2 FQNNGV come from the germline V gene. In nucleotides, the CDR3 is TGTGCCAGCAGCTTAGTTGGGGGTAGCGGGGGTACAGATACGCAGTATTTT. Its translation is CASSLVGGSGGTDTQYF.

This clone was found a few times. At one of its ends the junction is not consistent with the germline gene, which may arise from a read error. The rearrangement uses TRBV10-2 and TRBJ2-7, with D possibly TRBD2 on 7 matching bases. This CDR3 is built from 12 residues. Germline V CDR1 and CDR2: WSHSY, SAAADI. As DNA, the CDR3 is TGCGCAGGGGGGGACCACCCCTACGAGAAGTACTTC. Amino acids: CAGGDHPYEKYF.

By frequency in the sample, this clone is medium-sized. This chain connects TRBV6-5 to TRBJ1-1, with a possible D match to TRBD1 (6 bases). V was pared by 0 bases and J by 1 base, with 12 bases between. The CDR3 extends over 16 amino acids. CDR1 is MNHEY, CDR2 SVGAGI, per germline. The CDR3 coding sequence is TGTGCCAGCAGTTACTCGACGTCGGGGGCGAACACTGAAGCTTTCTTT. It codes for CASSYSTSGANTEAFF.

This clone showed up many times. The rearrangement joins TRBV27 to TRBJ2-3; D gene unclear. Germline V gene sequence: CDR1 MNHEY, CDR2 SMNVEV (reference sequence). CDR3 length equals 15 residues. V was clipped by 1 base and J by 2 bases, with 10 bases between them. The DNA for the CDR3 is TGTGCCAGCAGTTTATGGGCAACACTCACAGATACGCAGTATTTT. The encoded protein is CASSLWATLTDTQYF.

The table lists this clone with many counts. The chain recombines TRBV5-1 with TRBJ2-7; tentatively, D is TRBD1 or TRBD2 (6 bases each). This CDR3 spans 17 amino acids. V was cut by 4 bases and J by 1 base, with 21 bases left in between. The germline V gene has CDR1 SGHRS and CDR2 YFSETQ. The CDR3 loop reads CASSGVTFGGPSYEQYF. Written as DNA, the CDR3 is TGCGCCAGCAGCGGGGTCACCTTTGGGGGGCCGTCCTACGAGCAGTACTTC.

The rearrangement joins TRBV6-1 to TRBJ1-6, with D tentatively TRBD1 (5 bases). V lost 6 bases and J 7 bases, leaving 16 bases between the germline ends. The CDR3 runs 15 residues. Germline loops: CDR1 MNHNS, CDR2 SASEGT. The CDR3 reads CASRRRLGGNSPLHF. The CDR3 DNA reads as TGTGCCAGCAGAAGGAGGTTGGGGGGGAATTCACCCCTCCACTTT.

Comment on this clone: The junction and the germline gene differ at one end; a read error may be behind it. This chain uses TRBV6-1 with TRBJ2-2, with unresolved D. The CDR3 has 10 amino acids. In germline, CDR1 is MNHNS, CDR2 SASEGT. The CDR3 spells CTSSDADLFF. For the CDR3, the DNA is TGTACCAGCAGTGACGCGGATCTGTTTTTT.

This clone came up a few times. J is TRBJ1-6 and V is TRBV10-3; 7 bases agree with TRBD1. Germline CDR1 is ENHRY and CDR2 is SYGVKD. V lost 7 bases, J lost 7 bases, and 13 bases stayed unmatched. The CDR3 runs 16 residues. The CDR3 bases are TGTGCCATCACCTCACGAGGGGGCGATTGGAATTCACCCCTCCACTTT. Encoded protein: CAITSRGGDWNSPLHF.

This clone was seen at least ten times. The rearrangement joins TRBV28 to TRBJ1-5, with 8 bases matching TRBD1. Germline CDR1 MDHEN, CDR2 SYDVKM. V shed 4 bases, J shed 4 bases, and the junction held 6 bases outside the gene matches. This CDR3 is built from 15 residues. The DNA of the CDR3 is TGTGCCAGCAGTTCTAAGCGGACAGGGAATCAGCCCCAGCATTTT. Translating it yields CASSSKRTGNQPQHF.

V gene TRBV7-3 combines with J gene TRBJ2-3; a possible D gene is TRBD2 (7 bases). V was pared by 5 bases and J by 4 bases, with 22 bases between. Germline V lookup: CDR1 SGHTA, CDR2 FQGTGA. The CDR3 sequence is 17 residues long. CDR3 sequence reads: CASSRTLIWEGADTQYF. CDR3 coding DNA: TGTGCCAGCAGCCGAACCCTTATCTGGGAGGGGGCAGATACGCAGTATTTT.

This clone occurred many times. The V and J genes are TRBV5-6 and TRBJ1-6; D is perhaps TRBD1 (5 bases). The germline V gene has CDR1 SGHDT and CDR2 YYEEEE. Trimming took off 0 bases at V and 7 bases at J, with 11 bases between the two ends. The CDR3 runs to 15 residues. The CDR3: CASSLGQLHNSPLHF. The CDR3, as DNA: TGTGCCAGCAGCTTGGGACAGCTTCACAATTCACCCCTCCACTTT.

The table lists this clone with many counts. V gene TRBV29-1 combines with J gene TRBJ1-6, with TRBD1 identical over 7 bases. Trimming took 4 bases from V and 4 from J; bases not matched to a gene: 1. The CDR3 length is 13 residues. CDR1 is SQVTM, CDR2 ANQGSEA, per germline. The CDR3 DNA is TGCAGCGTTGGACAGGGTTATAATTCACCCCTCCACTTT. It specifies CSVGQGYNSPLHF.

Notes on this clone: A much larger clonotype is one base distant, so this may be a read error. The rearrangement joins TRBV5-4 to TRBJ2-3; 9 bases align to TRBD2. J gave up 2 bases and V 0 bases, and 7 bases lay outside the gene matches. This CDR3 has 17 residues. CDR1 and CDR2 (germline): SGHNT, YYREEE (reference sequence). The CDR3, as DNA: TGTGCCAGCAGCTTGGGGGGGACTAGCTTTTTCACAGATACGCAGTATTTT. Its protein is CASSLGGTSFFTDTQYF.

Remarks on this clone: This could be a read error, since a much larger clone is one nucleotide away. This chain links TRBV7-3 with TRBJ2-2; 8 positions match TRBD2. Looked up from germline, CDR1 is SGHTA and CDR2 is FQGTGA. This CDR3 has 18 residues. Unmatched junction bases numbered 8, after V lost 1 base and J lost 1 base. In DNA, the CDR3 is TGTGCCAGCAGCTTAAACGGACTAGCATGGGAGAACACCGGGGAGCTGTTTTTT. It codes for CASSLNGLAWENTGELFF.

This clone has ten or more counts. The J gene is TRBJ2-3, the V gene TRBV24-1; tentatively, D is TRBD2 (6 bases). The CDR3 sequence is 16 residues long. Trimming took 0 bases from V and 4 from J, leaving 13 bases between them. From germline, CDR1 is KGHDR and CDR2 SFDVKD. CDR3 sequence reads: CATSDLPGRGADTQYF. The CDR3 coding sequence is TGTGCCACCAGTGATTTGCCCGGGAGAGGAGCAGATACGCAGTATTTT.

This clone was seen ten or more times. Additional DNA sequences in this sample encode the identical CDR3. V and J are TRBV6-6 and TRBJ1-4; D remains unclear. The CDR3 contains 16 residues. V gave up 0 bases and J gave up 2 bases, with 10 bases separating them. Germline V gene sequence: CDR1 MNHNY, CDR2 SVGAGI (reference sequence). The CDR3 is CASSYSSGATNEKLFF. DNA for the CDR3: TGTGCCAGCAGTTACTCGTCAGGTGCGACTAATGAAAAACTGTTTTTT.

At least ten counts were recorded for this clone. The chain has TRBV20-1 and TRBJ2-1, with a tentative D call TRBD1 (6 bases). From germline, CDR1 is DFQATT and CDR2 SNEGSKA (reference sequence). V dropped 3 bases and J dropped 8 bases, with 20 bases sitting between them. The CDR3 has 15 amino acids. CDR3 in amino acids: CSASLTGGLRYEQFF. The CDR3 DNA is TGCAGTGCTAGCCTGACAGGCGGTCTGCGGTATGAGCAGTTCTTC.